This T cell receptor (beta chain) is from a study of shared clonotypes between healthy human individuals. Study observations and caveats: Generation probabilities of non-shared clonotypes were lower (relative to those shared by all four donors).

V trimming: 0 bases; J trimming: 14 bases; junction bases outside the gene matches: 7. CDR3 length: 16 amino acids. Germline V lookup: CDR1 SGHTA, CDR2 FQGNSA. TCRdb's copy holds only in-frame clones and misses some; the assay was immunoSEQ multiplex PCR. The sample records roughly 300,000 clones, 73% being singletons. CD4+ cells yielded CD45RA+ naive and CD45RA-negative memory subsets. Regarding this clone: What it binds is not known.

This clonotype originated in a man under 40 in good health. Specimen: memory CD4+ T cells sorted from blood. Indicated subset: CD45RA-negative fraction. The chain is built from TRBV7-2 and TRBJ2-1, with 16 bases matching TRBD2. CDR3 bases: TGTGCCAGCAGCTTAGCGCCGGGACTAGCGGGAGGGGGGGAGTTCTTC. Translated, it gives CASSLAPGLAGGGEFF.